What follows are 18 T cell receptor beta chains derived from one specimen sequenced in a study of CD8+ T cells in alopecia areata. cDNA serving as the sequencing template came from extracted, reverse transcribed RNA. The protocol was immunoSEQ multiplex PCR, while the TCRdb copy is restricted to in-frame clones and leaves out a portion. This repertoire shows tens of thousands of clones, approximately 60% found once; its top ten account for approximately 15%. The specimen was CD8+ T cells sorted from blood, collected at week 0. The receptors shown here come from a human donor with alopecia areata.

This rearrangement joins TRBV2 to TRBJ2-3; TRBD2 matches 7 bases. Looked up from germline, CDR1 is SNHLY and CDR2 is FYNNEI. Germline trimming cut 3 bases from V and 0 bases from J; bases unmatched to any gene: 6. The CDR3 is 16 amino acids. In DNA, the CDR3 is TGTGCCAGCAGTGACCCCGCGGGGGTTAGCACAGATACGCAGTATTTT. Its protein product is CASSDPAGVSTDTQYF.

V gene TRBV20-1 combines with J gene TRBJ2-7; the D is unclear. V lost 3 bases to trimming and J lost 3 bases, with 6 bases between them. From germline, CDR1 is DFQATT and CDR2 SNEGSKA (reference sequence). The CDR3 extends over 11 amino acids. The CDR3 sequence: CSASPGYEQYF. CDR3 DNA: TGCAGTGCTAGCCCTGGCTACGAGCAGTACTTC.

The chain recombines TRBV30 with TRBJ2-7; TRBD2 might be the D (5 bases). Germline CDR1 GTSNPN, CDR2 SVGIG (reference sequence). Trimming took 4 bases from V and 3 from J, leaving 19 bases between them. The CDR3 has 15 amino acids. In DNA, the CDR3 is TGTGCCTGGATGCCGAGGGAGAGGCCATTCTACGAGCAGTACTTC. Amino acids: CAWMPRERPFYEQYF.

This clone occurred a few times. This chain uses TRBV6-4 with TRBJ2-2, with 9 bases identical to TRBD1. Germline CDR1 and CDR2: MRHNA and SNTAGT. This CDR3 region has 15 residues. V was pared by 5 bases and J by 5 bases, with 6 bases of the junction left unmatched. For the CDR3, the DNA is TGTGCCAGCAGTAACAAACAGGGGGCAACCGGGGAGCTGTTTTTT. It yields the protein CASSNKQGATGELFF.

This clone was observed a few times. The rearrangement joins TRBV7-2 to TRBJ1-5; TRBD1 matches at 9 bases. The germline V gene encodes CDR1 SGHTA and CDR2 FQGNSA. The CDR3 loop spans 15 amino acids. V lost 1 base, J lost 5 bases, and 3 bases stayed unmatched. The CDR3 nucleotides read TGTGCCAGCAGCTTAGAGGGACAGGGATATCAGCCCCAGCATTTT. Its protein is CASSLEGQGYQPQHF. Variable domain in full (rest from reference TRBV7-2 and TRBJ1-5): GAGVSQSPSNKVTEKGKDVELRCDPISGHTALYWYRQSLGQGLEFLIYFQGNSAPDKSGLPSDRFSAERTGGSVSTLTIQRTQQEDSAVYLCASSLEGQGYQPQHFGDGTRLSIL.

V is TRBV7-9 and J is TRBJ2-1, with 7 positions matching TRBD2. Trimming cost V 4 bases and J 9 bases; bases outside gene matches: 12. Germline V lookup: CDR1 SEHNR, CDR2 FQNEAQ (reference sequence). The CDR3 sequence is 15 residues long. CDR3 nucleotides: TGTGCCAGCAGCTCGAGGGAGGGGAGGGCCTCTGAGCAGTTCTTC. It yields the protein CASSSREGRASEQFF.

This chain joins TRBV2 and TRBJ2-2; D is undetermined. This CDR3 is built from 13 residues. Looked up from germline, CDR1 is SNHLY and CDR2 is FYNNEI. Trimming took 3 bases from V and 3 from J, leaving 5 bases between them. The CDR3 reads CASSDSDTGELFF. CDR3 coding DNA: TGTGCCAGCAGTGACTCTGACACCGGGGAGCTGTTTTTT.

The rearrangement links TRBV9 to TRBJ1-6; D call uncertain. The CDR3 covers 13 residues. V shed 3 bases and J shed 6 bases, with 7 bases lying between them. Germline loops: CDR1 SGDLS, CDR2 YYNGEE. The CDR3 DNA reads TGTGCCAGCAGCGCTTGGGGTAATTCACCCCTCCACTTT. Translation: CASSAWGNSPLHF.

This chain connects TRBV29-1 to TRBJ2-7, with 8 bases that match TRBD2. This CDR3 has 13 amino acids. Germline V gives CDR1 SQVTM, CDR2 ANQGSEA. V lost 8 bases and J lost 4; bases outside the gene matches: 10. CDR3 DNA sequence: TGCAGCCCGGGTAGCGGGGATTATTACGAGCAGTACTTC. Protein: CSPGSGDYYEQYF.

The count of this clone is one. This chain links TRBV11-2 with TRBJ2-5, with a possible D match to TRBD1 (6 bases). This CDR3 has 14 residues. The V end lost 5 bases, the J end lost 1 base, and 11 bases lay between the germline ends. Per the germline V gene, CDR1 is SGHAT and CDR2 is FQNNGV. This CDR3 reads CASSQPQGQETQYF. CDR3 DNA: TGTGCCAGCAGCCAACCACAGGGCCAAGAGACCCAGTACTTC.

V usage is TRBV5-6 and J usage is TRBJ2-5; TRBD1 matches at 9 bases. Gene TRBJ2-7 matches the end of the DNA better, so the J call may be wrong. This CDR3 comprises 16 residues. The germline gives CDR1 SGHDT, CDR2 YYEEEE. Here the CDR3 reads CASSPQPGQGLYEQYF. Here the CDR3 DNA reads TGTGCCAGCAGCCCACAACCGGGACAGGGCCTCTACGAGCAGTACTTC.

The rearrangement links TRBV2 to TRBJ1-1, with D possibly matching TRBD1 (6 bases). CDR1 and CDR2 (germline): SNHLY, FYNNEI. V dropped 5 bases and J dropped 0 bases, with 7 bases sitting between them. This CDR3 contains 13 residues. CDR3 sequence reads: CASSTGMNTEAFF. In nucleotides, the CDR3 is TGTGCCAGCAGTACAGGGATGAACACTGAAGCTTTCTTT.

The J gene is TRBJ1-2, the V gene TRBV19; a weak D match, TRBD1 (5 bases). The CDR3 totals 17 residues. Trimming removed 6 bases from V and 3 bases from J, with 23 bases in between. Germline V gives CDR1 LNHDA, CDR2 SQIVND (reference sequence). The CDR3 spells CASSVLPTGPGDYGYTF. Written as DNA, the CDR3 is TGTGCCAGTAGCGTACTACCGACGGGCCCGGGGGACTATGGCTACACCTTC.

V gene TRBV27 combines with J gene TRBJ2-2, with a weak D call TRBD2 (5 bases). V lost 3 bases and J lost 4, with 9 bases in between. The CDR3 extends over 14 amino acids. Per germline, CDR1 MNHEY and CDR2 SMNVEV (reference sequence). The CDR3 DNA reads TGTGCCAGCAGTTTCGATGGGAGCACCGGGGAGCTGTTTTTT. It is translated as CASSFDGSTGELFF.

This clone was seen only a few times. This rearrangement joins TRBV7-2 to TRBJ2-7; 14 nucleotides line up with TRBD2. Germline CDR1 and CDR2: SGHTA and FQGNSA. V shed 6 bases and J 2 bases; nucleotides not matched to a gene: 3. The CDR3 spans 15 residues. DNA of the CDR3: TGTGCCAGCAGGTGGGGACTAGCGGGAGCCTACGAGCAGTACTTC. Translation: CASRWGLAGAYEQYF.

This chain connects TRBV27 to TRBJ2-2, with D tentatively TRBD2 (5 bases). In germline, CDR1 is MNHEY, CDR2 SMNVEV (reference sequence). The V gene lost 0 bases and the J gene lost 7 bases, with 12 bases spanning the gap. CDR3 length: 15 residues. DNA for the CDR3: TGTGCCAGCAGTTTATCGGGCCCCCGGGACGGGGAGCTGTTTTTT. Its protein product is CASSLSGPRDGELFF.

The chain combines TRBV15 with TRBJ2-1; no clear D. Germline lookup yields CDR1 LNHNV and CDR2 YYDKDF (reference sequence). Trimming shortened V by 0 bases and J by 5 bases, and 8 bases separated the two germline ends. CDR3 length: 14 amino acids. CDR3 sequence: CATSREETHNEQFF. CDR3 nucleotide sequence: TGTGCCACCAGCAGAGAAGAGACTCACAATGAGCAGTTCTTC. The variable domain in full, with the rest retrieved from reference TRBV15 and TRBJ2-1, is DAMVIQNPRYQVTQFGKPVTLSCSQTLNHNVMYWYQQKSSQAPKLLFHYYDKDFNNEADTPDNFQSRRPNTSFCFLDIRSPGLGDTAMYLCATSREETHNEQFFGPGTRLTVL.

The chain has TRBV5-6 and TRBJ2-7, with D possibly being TRBD2 (5 bases). The CDR3 consists of 13 residues. With 7 bases removed from V and 0 bases from J, the gap between germline ends came to 11 bases. The germline V gene encodes CDR1 SGHDT and CDR2 YYEEEE. The CDR3 DNA sequence: TGTGCCAGCGCCTACAGCGGCTCCTACGAGCAGTACTTC. Translating gives CASAYSGSYEQYF.